This is a list of T cell receptor beta chains from one sample in a study of blood T cell repertoires in COVID-19. Libraries were prepared by immunoSEQ multiplex PCR; TCRdb keeps only in-frame clonotypes and omits some of them. The profile shows about 210,000 clones, approximately 86% of them singletons. Specimen: PBMCs or T cells enriched from blood (not recorded which). The receptors were gathered from a woman in her 30s who had been exposed to COVID-19. CDR3s include the opening cysteine and the closing phenylalanine or tryptophan. A D gene is named only where the DNA matches it firmly. Only some rows state a clone size, as once, few, many or a class for expanded clones.

D gene | J gene | clone size | V gene | CDR3 protein | CDR3 DNA
. | TRBJ1-2 | . | TRBV6-5 | CASSYREEGYGYTF | TGTGCCAGCAGTTACCGGGAGGAGGGATATGGCTACACCTTC
. | TRBJ1-1 | once | TRBV11-2 | CASSGTGIRNTEAFF | TGTGCCAGCAGCGGAACAGGGATACGGAACACTGAAGCTTTCTTT
TRBD1 | TRBJ2-3 | . | TRBV6-1 | CASSEETGPWLLDTQYF | TGTGCCAGCAGTGAAGAGACAGGGCCGTGGCTTCTGGATACGCAGTATTTT
. | TRBJ1-1 | . | TRBV5-1 | CASSLQGRSTEAFF | TGCGCCAGCAGCTTACAGGGTCGAAGCACTGAAGCTTTCTTT
TRBD2 | TRBJ2-5 | . | TRBV29-1 | CSVEDRASGGQETQYF | TGCAGCGTTGAAGATCGGGCTAGCGGGGGTCAAGAGACCCAGTACTTC
. | TRBJ2-2 | few | TRBV25-1 | CASRRSSNTGELFF | TGTGCCAGCAGGAGGTCTTCGAACACCGGGGAGCTGTTTTTT
TRBD1 | TRBJ1-6 | . | TRBV2 | CASMPRRGRNSPLHF | TGTGCCAGCATGCCGCGTAGGGGGCGGAATTCACCCCTCCACTTT
TRBD2 | TRBJ2-5 | . | TRBV7-9 | CASSSSGGAVETQYF | TGTGCCAGCAGTTCTAGCGGGGGGGCCGTAGAGACCCAGTACTTC
. | TRBJ2-7 | few | TRBV12-5 | CASGEPHEQYF | TGTGCTAGTGGGGAGCCCCACGAGCAGTACTTC
. | TRBJ1-1 | . | TRBV20-1 | CISGEAFF | TGCATTTCGGGTGAAGCTTTCTTT
TRBD2 | TRBJ2-3 | . | TRBV7-6 | CASSAAAGGTDTQYF | TGTGCCAGCAGCGCCGCTGCGGGGGGAACAGATACGCAGTATTTT
. | TRBJ1-3 | . | TRBV19 | CATTQMGRSGNTIYF | TGTGCCACCACCCAGATGGGCCGATCTGGAAACACCATATATTTT
TRBD2 | TRBJ2-2 | . | TRBV4-2 | CASSQDRGGLHGELFF | TGTGCCAGCAGCCAAGATCGGGGGGGCCTGCACGGGGAGCTGTTTTTT
. | TRBJ2-6 | . | TRBV9 | CASSSVLPGRGSGANVLTF | TGTGCCAGCAGCAGCGTCCTCCCAGGAAGGGGGTCTGGGGCCAACGTCCTGACTTTC
. | TRBJ2-7 | . | TRBV4-2 | CASSQVGYEQYF | TGTGCCAGCAGCCAAGTCGGCTACGAGCAGTACTTC
. | TRBJ2-2 | . | TRBV7-3 | CASRTAHTGELFF | TGTGCCAGCAGGACAGCCCACACCGGGGAGCTGTTTTTT
TRBD1 | TRBJ1-3 | . | TRBV15 | CATSEDRGPGNTIYF | TGTGCCACCAGCGAGGACAGGGGGCCTGGAAACACCATATATTTT
. | TRBJ2-5 | . | TRBV7-2 | CASSLQSVRIKETQYF | TGTGCCAGCAGCTTACAATCAGTCCGAATCAAAGAGACCCAGTACTTC
. | TRBJ1-2 | . | TRBV4-2 | CASSQENSGGYYGYTF | TGTGCCAGCAGCCAAGAAAATTCGGGGGGCTACTATGGCTACACCTTC
TRBD1 | TRBJ1-6 | . | TRBV14 | CASSRTQGQGSPLHF | TGTGCCAGCAGCCGAACACAGGGGCAGGGGTCACCCCTCCACTTT
TRBD1 | TRBJ1-1 | once | TRBV27 | CASSFAGGGTEAFF | TGTGCCAGCAGTTTTGCAGGGGGCGGCACTGAAGCTTTCTTT
. | TRBJ1-4 | . | TRBV7-9 | CASSRWTATNEKLFF | TGTGCCAGCAGCCGTTGGACAGCAACTAATGAAAAACTGTTTTTT
TRBD1 | TRBJ1-5 | once | TRBV6-6 | CASSPGQSNQPQHF | TGTGCCAGCAGCCCGGGACAGTCTAATCAGCCCCAGCATTTT
. | TRBJ1-1 | . | TRBV12-3/TRBV12-4 | CASSFGIFTEAFF | TGTGCCAGCAGTTTCGGGATCTTCACTGAAGCTTTCTTT
TRBD1 | TRBJ1-2 | . | TRBV5-1 | CASSIDRDYGYTF | TGCGCCAGCAGCATAGACAGGGACTATGGCTACACCTTC
TRBD2 | TRBJ2-1 | . | TRBV29-1 | CSVLGGLAIDEQFF | TGCAGCGTCCTGGGGGGACTAGCAATCGATGAGCAGTTCTTC
TRBD1 | TRBJ1-3 | . | TRBV9 | CASSGQGEGNTIYF | TGTGCCAGCAGCGGACAGGGGGAAGGAAACACCATATATTTT
. | TRBJ2-2 | . | TRBV29-1 | CSVEGTMNTGELFF | TGCAGCGTTGAAGGGACAATGAACACCGGGGAGCTGTTTTTT
. | TRBJ2-3 | . | TRBV5-1 | CASSLMPLGRGGTDTQYF | TGCGCCAGCAGCTTGATGCCCCTTGGCAGGGGAGGCACAGATACGCAGTATTTT
. | TRBJ1-1 | . | TRBV27 | CASSPIPTRGYTEAFF | TGTGCCAGCAGTCCTATCCCTACAAGGGGGTATACTGAAGCTTTCTTT
TRBD1 | TRBJ1-6 | . | TRBV6-5 | CASSYADRADSPLHF | TGTGCCAGCAGTTACGCTGACAGGGCCGATTCACCCCTCCACTTT
TRBD1 | TRBJ2-1 | . | TRBV2 | CASSSRSDRGLGEQFF | TGTGCCAGCAGTTCAAGGTCGGACAGGGGGCTTGGGGAGCAGTTCTTC
TRBD2 | TRBJ2-1 | once | TRBV7-8 | CASSLLAGDYNEQFF | TGTGCCAGCAGCTTACTAGCGGGGGATTACAATGAGCAGTTCTTC
TRBD1 | TRBJ1-4 | . | TRBV7-2 | CASSSDRGGQGGEKLFF | TGTGCCAGCAGCTCTGACAGGGGCGGCCAGGGTGGGGAAAAACTGTTTTTT
TRBD1 | TRBJ1-2 | . | TRBV28 | CASSLSAGGRYGYTF | TGTGCCAGCAGTTTATCGGCAGGGGGCCGGTATGGCTACACCTTC
. | TRBJ2-1 | . | TRBV28 | CASSLALHEQFF | TGTGCCAGCAGTTTAGCACTCCATGAGCAGTTCTTC
. | TRBJ1-4 | . | TRBV18 | CASSRLGEKLFF | TGTGCCAGCTCACGCCTCGGTGAAAAACTGTTTTTT
TRBD1 | TRBJ2-2 | . | TRBV7-8 | CASSKDRGQGGELFF | TGTGCCAGCAGCAAAGACAGGGGGCAGGGCGGGGAGCTGTTTTTT
. | TRBJ1-3 | . | TRBV19 | CASTGGQGAVSSGNTIYF | TGTGCCAGTACCGGGGGGCAGGGAGCTGTTTCCTCTGGAAACACCATATATTTT
. | TRBJ1-2 | . | TRBV6-6 | CASYPDGRGYGYTF | TGTGCCAGCTACCCGGACGGTCGGGGCTATGGCTACACCTTC
TRBD1 | TRBJ2-1 | . | TRBV2 | CASKGQGYNEQFF | TGTGCCAGCAAGGGACAGGGGTACAATGAGCAGTTCTTC
. | TRBJ1-5 | . | TRBV18 | CASSLNRERNQPQHF | TGTGCCAGCTCACTAAACAGGGAACGCAATCAGCCCCAGCATTTT
TRBD2 | TRBJ2-1 | . | TRBV9 | CASSVDSGGALEQFF | TGTGCCAGCAGCGTAGACAGCGGGGGGGCCCTTGAGCAGTTCTTC